Below, 27 T cell receptor beta chains from the same sample are listed, as sequenced in a study of technical replicates of blood from several donors. Some clones are missing from TCRdb's copy, which holds only in-frame ones; the method was immunoSEQ multiplex PCR. The sample holds some 94,000 clones, around 96% seen once. The sample taken for sequencing was T cells isolated from PBMCs. All receptors come from a human donor in good health.

This clone is a singleton in its sample. The same CDR3 also results from other DNA sequences found in this sample. V usage is TRBV19 and J usage is TRBJ2-3, with D unresolved. The CDR3 loop spans 13 amino acids. The germline gives CDR1 LNHDA, CDR2 SQIVND (reference sequence). The ends were cut back, 1 base at V and 1 base at J, with 3 bases in the middle. The CDR3: CASSIVGTDTQYF. CDR3 nucleotide sequence: TGTGCCAGTAGTATAGTAGGCACAGATACGCAGTATTTT.

CDR3 residues: CASSRQGSGNTIYF. The CDR3 region has the DNA TGTGCCAGTAGCCGACAGGGCTCTGGAAACACCATATATTTT. The V gene is TRBV19, the J gene TRBJ1-3; 7 bases map to TRBD1. Germline V CDR1 and CDR2: LNHDA, SQIVND (reference sequence). The CDR3 consists of 14 residues. V trimming: 6 bases; J trimming: 0 bases; junction bases outside the gene matches: 2.

The chain couples TRBV27 to TRBJ2-2; 10 bases fit TRBD2. Per germline, CDR1 MNHEY and CDR2 SMNVEV (reference sequence). The V and J ends lost 8 bases and 6 bases, in that order; junction bases with no gene match: 9. CDR3 length: 15 amino acids. CDR3 in DNA: TGTGCCAGCGGACCTATAGCGGGAGGCGCCGGGGAGCTGTTTTTT. Protein sequence: CASGPIAGGAGELFF.

V and J are TRBV30 and TRBJ1-1; D is undetermined. There are 13 residues in the CDR3. Per germline, CDR1 GTSNPN and CDR2 SVGIG (reference sequence). Trimming took off 5 bases at V and 0 bases at J, with 10 bases between the two ends. This CDR3 is CAWDRGVNTEAFF. The CDR3 DNA reads TGTGCCTGGGATCGAGGCGTGAACACTGAAGCTTTCTTT.

The CDR3 bases are TGTGCCAGCAGCTTAGGGAGGAGCTCCTACAATGAGCAGTTCTTC. Translation: CASSLGRSSYNEQFF. The V call is TRBV11-3, the J call TRBJ2-1; D may be TRBD2 (5 bases). The germline gives CDR1 SGHNT, CDR2 YENEEA. Trimming cost V 1 base and J 0 bases, with 7 bases left between them. The CDR3 sequence is 15 residues long.

This rearrangement joins TRBV28 to TRBJ1-2; a possible D gene is TRBD1 (5 bases). Germline V gene lookup returns CDR1 MDHEN and CDR2 SYDVKM. There are 15 residues in the CDR3. V lost 11 bases and J lost 0, with 19 bases in between. As DNA, the CDR3 is TGTGCCTCCAGGCGGGGCCCTACATCTAACTATGGCTACACCTTC. It is translated as CASRRGPTSNYGYTF.

The CDR3 DNA sequence: TGTGCCAGCAGTACAGGAAGCTCCTACAATGAGCAGTTCTTC. The encoded protein is CASSTGSSYNEQFF. The chain links TRBV27 to TRBJ2-1; D may be TRBD1 (5 bases). V lost 5 bases and J lost 0, with 8 bases in between. Germline lookup yields CDR1 MNHEY and CDR2 SMNVEV (reference sequence). This CDR3 region has 14 residues.

In DNA form, the CDR3 reads TGTGCCAGCAGCCTCTTGACTAGCGGGCTTAGCGATACGCAGTATTTT. Its protein is CASSLLTSGLSDTQYF. The chain has TRBV4-2 and TRBJ2-3, with 10 nucleotides matching TRBD2. The V gene end was trimmed by 4 bases and the J gene end by 6 bases; junction bases not matched to a gene: 10. CDR3 length equals 16 residues. From germline, CDR1 is LGHNA and CDR2 YNFKEQ.

The chain employs TRBV29-1 and TRBJ2-1; 12 positions match TRBD2. Trimming at V came to 8 bases and at J to 6 bases, leaving 5 bases not matched to a gene. This CDR3 is 13 amino acids long. Germline V gene lookup returns CDR1 SQVTM and CDR2 ANQGSEA. This chain's CDR3 is CSPGLAGGNEQFF. CDR3 nucleotide sequence: TGCAGCCCGGGACTAGCGGGTGGCAATGAGCAGTTCTTC.

This clone appeared a single time. The V call is TRBV6-1, the J call TRBJ1-1, with TRBD1 identical over 11 bases. V was clipped by 5 bases and J by 7 bases; unmatched bases: 3. Germline CDR1 is MNHNS and CDR2 is SASEGT. CDR3 length equals 13 residues. The CDR3 nucleotides are TGTGCCAGCAGTAGGACAGGGGGCCTTGAAGCTTTCTTT. Translation: CASSRTGGLEAFF.

V gene TRBV2 combines with J gene TRBJ2-7; TRBD2 might be the D (5 bases). Germline assignment: CDR1 SNHLY and CDR2 FYNNEI. This CDR3 contains 10 residues. With 7 bases removed from V and 4 bases from J, the gap between germline ends came to 5 bases. The CDR3 DNA reads TGTGCCAGCACGGGATACGAGCAGTACTTC. Its protein product is CASTGYEQYF.

This clone was detected only once. The genes are TRBV6-1 and TRBJ1-2; TRBD1 matches at 7 bases. In germline, CDR1 is MNHNS, CDR2 SASEGT. The CDR3 is 14 residues long. The ends lost 6 bases at V and 4 bases at J; junction bases unmatched: 8. The CDR3 here is CASRRGTAVYGYTF. CDR3 DNA: TGTGCCAGCAGGAGGGGGACAGCGGTCTATGGCTACACCTTC.

The chain couples TRBV6-6 to TRBJ2-1, with 10 nucleotides matching TRBD2. J lost 6 bases, V lost 6 bases, and 8 bases had no gene match. The CDR3 is 15 residues long. Germline assignment: CDR1 MNHNY and CDR2 SVGAGI (reference sequence). CDR3 residues: CASSRRTSGGNEQFF. DNA for the CDR3: TGTGCCAGCAGCCGTAGGACTAGCGGTGGCAATGAGCAGTTCTTC.

V gene TRBV4-3 combines with J gene TRBJ2-3; no clear D. The length of the CDR3 is 14 residues. Germline V gene lookup returns CDR1 LGHNA and CDR2 YSLEER. With 2 bases removed from V and 2 bases from J, the gap between germline ends came to 8 bases. CDR3 DNA: TGCGCCAGCAGCCAAATCCCAGACACAGATACGCAGTATTTT. This codes for CASSQIPDTDTQYF.

V is TRBV11-2 and J is TRBJ1-1; no definite D call. V lost 2 bases and J 3 bases, leaving 10 bases between the germline ends. CDR3 size: 14 residues. Per germline, CDR1 SGHAT and CDR2 FQNNGV. The CDR3 sequence is CASSLRVSDTEAFF. The CDR3 DNA sequence: TGTGCCAGCAGCTTACGGGTATCGGACACTGAAGCTTTCTTT.

V usage is TRBV2 and J usage is TRBJ2-7, with TRBD2 matching over 8 bases. CDR3 length: 14 amino acids. CDR1 and CDR2 from the germline V gene are SNHLY and FYNNEI. The V and J ends lost 5 bases and 2 bases, in that order; junction bases with no gene match: 5. The DNA for the CDR3 is TGTGCCAGCAGTCTGACTAGCGCAACCTACGAGCAGTACTTC. It is translated as CASSLTSATYEQYF.

CDR3 nucleotide sequence: TGCGCCAGCAGCCACCTGACAGGGCGTGGGAACTATGGCTACACCTTC. It translates to CASSHLTGRGNYGYTF. The chain recombines TRBV4-3 with TRBJ1-2; 7 bases match TRBD1. The V segment lost 3 bases and the J segment 2 bases; nucleotides outside the gene matches: 9. This CDR3 is built from 16 residues. Germline loops: CDR1 LGHNA, CDR2 YSLEER.

The chain employs TRBV2 and TRBJ1-2, with a tentative D call TRBD1 (5 bases). The germline gives CDR1 SNHLY, CDR2 FYNNEI. CDR3 size: 15 residues. V was trimmed by 3 bases and J by 6 bases, leaving 17 bases between them. This CDR3 is CASSDPGLGRNGYTF. The CDR3 DNA reads TGTGCCAGCAGTGACCCGGGACTGGGACGGAATGGCTACACCTTC.

This chain joins TRBV5-1 and TRBJ2-2; D remains ambiguous. The germline V gene encodes CDR1 SGHRS and CDR2 YFSETQ. CDR3 length: 12 amino acids. V gave up 0 bases and J gave up 7 bases, with 4 bases separating them. In DNA, the CDR3 is TGCGCCAGCAGCTTGGTTATCGGGGAGCTGTTTTTT. This encodes CASSLVIGELFF. The complete variable domain, with remaining parts taken from reference TRBV5-1 and TRBJ2-2, reads KAGVTQTPRYLIKTRGQQVTLSCSPISGHRSVSWYQQTPGQGLQFLFEYFSETQRNKGNFPGRFSGRQFSNSRSEMNVSTLELGDSALYLCASSLVIGELFFGEGSRLTVL.

The chain links TRBV19 to TRBJ1-2; maybe TRBD1 (5 bases). The V end was cut by 7 bases, the J end by 7 bases, with 16 bases between. The CDR3 extends over 13 amino acids. The germline V gene has CDR1 LNHDA and CDR2 SQIVND (reference sequence). CDR3 nucleotides: TGTGCCAGTACTTGGGGGGATTTAGCTGGCTACACCTTC. Its translation: CASTWGDLAGYTF. The full variable domain, completed using reference TRBV19 and TRBJ1-2, is DGGITQSPKYLFRKEGQNVTLSCEQNLNHDAMYWYRQDPGQGLRLIYYSQIVNDFQKGDIAEGYSVSREKKESFPLTVTSAQKNPTAFYLCASTWGDLAGYTFGSGTRLTVV.

This clone was picked up one time. The gene calls are TRBV7-9 and TRBJ1-5; D call uncertain. Germline V gene data show CDR1 as SEHNR and CDR2 as FQNEAQ (reference sequence). CDR3 length: 12 residues. V was cut by 3 bases and J by 7 bases, with 7 bases left in between. The CDR3, as DNA: TGTGCCAGCAGCTTCCGAGGACAGCCCCAGCATTTT. It translates to CASSFRGQPQHF.

The chain uses TRBV4-3 and TRBJ2-7, with 11 bases aligning to TRBD1. The CDR3 loop spans 15 amino acids. V shed 4 bases and J 4 bases; nucleotides not matched to a gene: 6. Germline CDR1 is LGHNA and CDR2 is YSLEER. As DNA, the CDR3 is TGCGCCAGCAGCCTCCGGACAGGGGGCGCGTACGAGCAGTACTTC. This sequence encodes CASSLRTGGAYEQYF.

Comments on this clone: At one boundary the junction diverges from the germline segment, which might be a read error. This sample includes further DNA sequences coding for the same CDR3. The CDR3 DNA follows: TGTGCCAGCAGTTTCGGCAGGGTAAGCTACGAGCAATACTTC. Amino acids: CASSFGRVSYEQYF. This chain uses TRBV27 with TRBJ2-7; D may be TRBD1 (5 bases). Germline CDR1 reads MNHEY; CDR2 reads SMNVEV (reference sequence). The CDR3 extends over 14 amino acids.

The gene calls are TRBV6-5 and TRBJ2-2; D might be TRBD1 (6 bases). Trimming took off 6 bases at V and 1 base at J, with 12 bases between the two ends. CDR3 length: 15 residues. Germline values: CDR1 MNHEY, CDR2 SVGAGI. CDR3: CASSRDILNTGELFF. In DNA, the CDR3 is TGTGCCAGCAGCCGGGACATATTGAACACCGGGGAGCTGTTTTTT.

CDR3 sequence reads: CASSQEGATVRWLNEQFF. The CDR3 DNA is TGCGCCAGCAGCCAAGAGGGAGCTACTGTGCGGTGGTTGAATGAGCAGTTCTTC. The genes are TRBV4-1 and TRBJ2-1; TRBD2 is a possible D gene (5 bases). The V end was cut by 0 bases, the J end by 7 bases, with 22 bases between. In germline, CDR1 is MGHRA, CDR2 YSYEKL. This CDR3 is built from 18 residues.

V gene TRBV6-1 combines with J gene TRBJ2-5, with 8 bases aligning to TRBD1. The J call may be faulty, since TRBJ2-7 better matches the DNA end. The CDR3 sequence is 13 residues long. Germline values: CDR1 MNHNS, CDR2 SASEGT. The CDR3 protein is CASLLDRDHEQYF. DNA for the CDR3: TGTGCCAGCCTACTGGACAGGGACCACGAGCAGTACTTC.

V and J are TRBV7-3 and TRBJ1-1, with D unclear. The V gene's germline CDR1 is SGHTA and CDR2 FQGTGA. The CDR3 covers 13 residues. Trimming shortened V by 3 bases and J by 0 bases, and 5 bases separated the two germline ends. CDR3 protein: CASSFSVNTEAFF. CDR3 DNA: TGTGCCAGCAGCTTTTCAGTGAACACTGAAGCTTTCTTT.